This TCR beta chain was identified in a study of T-cell reconstitution after alpha-beta-depleted transplantation in children. Study-wide results and limits: Surviving recipient T cells and thymic progenitors produced the high day-60 TCRbeta diversity seen in some patients. Approximately two months post-transplant, alpha-beta T cells reportedly originated from several hundred expanded graft clones. T-cell counts and diversity at one year post-transplant came mainly from newly produced T cells.

This clonotype was found a few times. What it recognizes is unknown. V shed 3 bases and J shed 2 bases, with 8 bases lying between them. This CDR3 spans 14 amino acids. Preparation of the TCRbeta library was carried out with unique molecular identifiers. TCRdb used MiXCR to reprocess the PCR reads, holding one entry per CDR3 protein. The data hold about 420,000 distinct CDR3 sequences, with 15% to 20% observed a single time. The gene calls are TRBV12-3 or TRBV12-4 and TRBJ2-1; D ambiguous. This sample comprised PBMCs, mostly from graft donor cells, obtained 360 days after TCRalphabeta/CD19-depleted stem cell transplant. The clonotype originates from a boy younger than two who had a stem cell transplant for Wiskott-Aldrich syndrome, so the T cells may come from the graft donor. The CDR3 spells CASSLYSTYNEQFF. CDR3 sequence (DNA): TGTGCCAGCAGTTTGTACTCAACCTACAATGAGCAGTTCTTC.